This T cell receptor beta chain was documented in a study of glioma-infiltrating T cells (TCRdb year 2016). For the study in its entirety: Sequencing of TCR alpha- and beta-chain repertoires was performed on glioma tissue, on non-neoplastic brain tissue, and on matched peripheral blood mononuclear cells. To measure divergence between tissue and blood T-cell populations, each tissue-infiltrating repertoire was compared with the peripheral blood repertoire of the same patient. Three low-grade glioma patients, several primary glioblastoma patients and three non-glioma patients contributing non-neoplastic brain tissue were included in the paired cohort. What the study reported, not specific to this receptor: VJ-independent divergence between tissue and blood was lower than expected in non-neoplastic patients but higher than expected in all gliomas, particularly low-grade gliomas. Small numbers underpinned the group comparisons: under ten glioblastoma patients, three low-grade glioma patients and three non-neoplastic patients. Very few CDR3 sequences were found to be shared between tissue and blood, and this scarcity was attributed to high CDR3 diversity and limited sampling.

CDR1 and CDR2 are read off the germline V gene (reference sequence) as LGHDT and YNNKEL. Relative to germline, V is 4 bases shorter and J is 3 bases shorter, with 15 bases between their ends. From cysteine to phenylalanine, the CDR3 is 15 amino acids long. Only the CDR3 DNA is retained, 45 bases long and in frame from the first base. The iRepertoire nested amplicon-rescue multiplex PCR (arm-PCR) platform was used to amplify TCR alpha and beta CDR3 regions from RNA. For one-step reverse transcription and amplification, 100-400 ng of tissue mRNA or PBMC total RNA was used as input. Following bead purification, Illumina adapters were added by a secondary multiplex PCR, and libraries between 200 and 400 bp were gel-purified. The libraries contained internal 6-nucleotide barcodes that were used for demultiplexing. Libraries were sequenced on an Illumina MiSeq with 2x220 or 2x250 nucleotide paired-end reads. The paper's processing steps were these. Paired reads were merged using FLASH 1.2.11 and aligned with BWA-MEM to the GRCh37 human genome, and TRA and TRB reads were then extracted. An IMGT-derived reference of cassette sequences and CDR3 motifs, with pseudogenes included, was used for V and J assignment. Reads were translated in three frames, and productive CDR3s were defined by a C…FGXG motif without stop codons. Clonotypes were defined as unique combinations of V-J cassette pair and CDR3 amino acid sequence. Hamming distance filtering was applied to reads, with thresholds set by the sequence error rate of each sample in mapped regions. TCRdb ran its own pipeline on the public reads, namely fastp trimming at Q25 and MiXCR clone calling, and kept in-frame beta chains. Merged by CDR3 protein, the rows form single entries marked with the most common genes and DNA. TCRdb's processing, not the authors', yielded these V and J calls. This sample is represented by around 150,000 distinct CDR3 sequences; about 39% of them were singletons. The ten most abundant clones make up around a fifth of the sample.

This clonotype occurred a few times. This receptor's antigen is unknown. Base qualities are not recorded, but no much larger clone differs from it by a single base. This sequence was found in a human donor with low-grade glioma or glioblastoma, undergoing nonglioma brain surgery, or in good health (not recorded which). Sequenced sample: glioma tissue, nonneoplastic brain tissue, or PBMCs (not recorded which). The rearranged segments are TRBV3-1 and TRBJ1-1, and the D gene may be TRBD1, 6 bases matching. The CDR3 reads CASSPRDIQDTEAFF. The base sequence is TGTGCCAGCAGCCCCAGGGACATCCAGGACACTGAAGCTTTCTTT.